The 17 T cell receptor beta chains below come from one sample, sequenced in a study of T cell repertoires in cytomegalovirus infection. MiXCR, applied by TCRdb to the reads, yields one record per CDR3 protein. The sample includes around 740,000 distinct CDR3 sequences, about a third of them seen just once. Sequenced sample: PBMCs. The source of these receptors is a human donor in good health (CMV status not recorded). Some clones in this sample may be carry-over from other donors' samples.

CDR3 coding DNA: TGTGCCAGCAGTGCCCCCGTCAAGAGCGGGGGTAGCACAGATACGCAGTATTTT. This sequence encodes CASSAPVKSGGSTDTQYF. The chain links TRBV6-1 to TRBJ2-3, with TRBD2 matching over 8 bases. This CDR3 is 18 amino acids long. V lost 4 bases to trimming and J lost 0 bases; unmatched junction nucleotides: 12. Germline loops: CDR1 MNHNS, CDR2 SASEGT.

This chain links TRBV25-1 with TRBJ1-6, with D uncertain. The V and J ends lost 6 bases and 2 bases respectively, with 5 bases between them. CDR1 MGHDK and CDR2 SYGVNS come from the germline V gene. The CDR3 has 13 residues. CDR3 sequence reads: CASRDAYNSPLHF. In nucleotides, the CDR3 is TGTGCCAGCAGGGACGCCTATAATTCACCCCTCCACTTT.

This clonotype was observed a few times. The chain uses TRBV12-3 or TRBV12-4 and TRBJ1-4; 8 bases are shared with TRBD1. The CDR3 covers 13 residues. V trimming: 5 bases; J trimming: 6 bases; junction bases outside the gene matches: 2. The CDR3 sequence is CASSRTGYEKLFF. CDR3 in DNA: TGTGCCAGCAGTCGGACAGGGTATGAAAAACTGTTTTTT.

This clonotype was observed a few times. V and J are TRBV19 and TRBJ1-1; perhaps TRBD1 as D (5 bases). Trimming removed 7 bases at V and 4 bases at J, with 16 bases between. Germline V gene lookup returns CDR1 LNHDA and CDR2 SQIVND (reference sequence). CDR3 length: 14 residues. The DNA of the CDR3 is TGTGCCAGTACCAAATGGGGCAGGCGCACTGAAGCTTTCTTT. It encodes CASTKWGRRTEAFF.

The chain couples TRBV7-6 to TRBJ2-3; 10 bases map to TRBD2. This CDR3 is built from 16 residues. The germline CDR1 and CDR2 sequences are SGHVS and FNYEAQ. V shed 5 bases and J 2 bases; nucleotides not matched to a gene: 7. The CDR3 DNA sequence: TGTGCCAGCAGCAATGTAGCGGGAGGACTCACAGATACGCAGTATTTT. Amino acid sequence: CASSNVAGGLTDTQYF.

V gene TRBV10-3 combines with J gene TRBJ1-4; TRBD1 is a possible D gene (6 bases). V was clipped by 11 bases and J by 7 bases, with 17 bases between them. The germline CDR1 and CDR2 sequences are ENHRY and SYGVKD. The CDR3 totals 13 residues. This chain's CDR3 is CASQGPSREKLFF. CDR3 sequence (DNA): TGTGCCTCGCAGGGGCCTTCTCGTGAAAAACTGTTTTTT.

As regards this clonotype: Given a much more abundant clone one base away, this may be a read error. The V gene is TRBV6-9, the J gene TRBJ1-1, with D possibly TRBD1 on 6 matching bases. The CDR3 covers 14 residues. The germline CDR1 and CDR2 sequences are MNHGY and SVAAGI. Trimming left V 10 bases short and J 7 bases short, with 22 bases between. The CDR3 here is CATTCETVDSEAFF. In DNA form, the CDR3 reads TGTGCCACTACATGTGAGACCGTGGACAGTGAAGCTTTCTTT.

The chain joins TRBV5-6 to TRBJ2-3; D perhaps matches TRBD2 (6 bases). The CDR3 runs to 15 residues. The germline CDR1 and CDR2 sequences are SGHDT and YYEEEE. Trimming took off 0 bases at V and 4 bases at J, with 12 bases between the two ends. The CDR3 DNA sequence: TGTGCCAGCAGCTTGGGCGGGACCTACTCAGATACGCAGTATTTT. Translating gives CASSLGGTYSDTQYF.

The rearrangement uses TRBV5-1 and TRBJ2-3; 12 bases are a match to TRBD2. The V segment lost 2 bases and the J segment 5 bases; nucleotides outside the gene matches: 12. CDR1 SGHRS and CDR2 YFSETQ come from the germline V gene. This CDR3 has 18 amino acids. CDR3 in amino acids: CASSFVALAGGRGDTQYF. The CDR3 DNA reads as TGCGCCAGCAGCTTCGTTGCCCTAGCGGGAGGGCGGGGAGATACGCAGTATTTT.

CDR3 in amino acids: CASRSDSLEQFF. CDR3 nucleotide sequence: TGTGCCAGCAGATCCGACTCACTTGAGCAGTTCTTC. The V call is TRBV7-6, the J call TRBJ2-1; D remains ambiguous. This CDR3 is 12 amino acids long. CDR1 is SGHVS and CDR2 is FNYEAQ in the germline V gene. Trimming stripped 6 bases from V and 9 bases from J, with 12 bases between.

This clonotype was seen repeatedly, ten times or more. This chain connects TRBV7-2 to TRBJ1-1; D remains unclear. The CDR3 sequence is 16 residues long. Germline V lookup: CDR1 SGHTA, CDR2 FQGNSA. Trimming shortened V by 0 bases and J by 4 bases, and 15 bases separated the two germline ends. For the CDR3, the DNA is TGTGCCAGCAGCTTAGCTCAGCGGGGAGGAGGCACTGAAGCTTTCTTT. Amino acids: CASSLAQRGGGTEAFF.

This clonotype was picked up one time. This chain links TRBV19 with TRBJ2-5; D is possibly TRBD1 (5 bases). The germline V gene encodes CDR1 LNHDA and CDR2 SQIVND (reference sequence). This CDR3 comprises 17 residues. V lost 1 base and J lost 0, with 15 bases in between. CDR3 sequence reads: CASSIATGNLYQETQYF. The CDR3, as DNA: TGTGCCAGTAGTATAGCTACAGGTAACTTGTACCAAGAGACCCAGTACTTC.

This clonotype was detected a few times. The chain links TRBV4-1 to TRBJ2-5; the D gene is possibly TRBD2 (5 bases). The CDR3 sequence is 15 residues long. V was pared by 0 bases and J by 5 bases, with 13 bases between. Germline lookup yields CDR1 MGHRA and CDR2 YSYEKL. The CDR3 bases are TGCGCCAGCAGCCAAGATTCTACGGGATTCGAGACCCAGTACTTC. This sequence encodes CASSQDSTGFETQYF.

This clonotype was detected a few times. The chain recombines TRBV20-1 with TRBJ2-1, with 9 bases fitting TRBD1. V shed 2 bases, J shed 4 bases, and the junction held 3 bases outside the gene matches. Germline CDR1 and CDR2: DFQATT and SNEGSKA (reference sequence). The CDR3 consists of 14 residues. CDR3: CSARHRGPYNEQFF. DNA of the CDR3: TGCAGTGCTAGACACAGGGGGCCGTACAATGAGCAGTTCTTC.

This clonotype occurred many times. V is TRBV2 and J is TRBJ1-2, with TRBD1 identical over 7 bases. Trimming took 3 bases from V and 3 from J; bases not matched to a gene: 4. CDR3 size: 14 residues. Germline values: CDR1 SNHLY, CDR2 FYNNEI. CDR3 amino acids: CASSDWGTDYGYTF. CDR3 coding DNA: TGTGCCAGCAGTGACTGGGGGACAGACTATGGCTACACCTTC.

The chain is built from TRBV7-3 and TRBJ1-2, with 8 bases matching TRBD1. CDR3 size: 13 residues. CDR1 and CDR2 (germline): SGHTA, FQGTGA. J gave up 6 bases and V 4 bases, and 4 bases lay outside the gene matches. CDR3 residues: CASSSDRDHGYTF. In nucleotides, the CDR3 is TGTGCCAGCAGCTCGGACAGGGACCATGGCTACACCTTC.

The rearrangement joins TRBV11-3 to TRBJ2-7; D gene uncertain. Germline loops: CDR1 SGHNT, CDR2 YENEEA. The V end lost 3 bases, the J end lost 6 bases, and 12 bases lay between the germline ends. CDR3 length: 13 residues. CDR3 DNA: TGTGCCAGCAGCTTGACGGCAGGTCGCGAGCAGTACTTC. Translation gives CASSLTAGREQYF.